These 30 T cell receptor beta chains were all obtained from the same sample, sequenced in a study of CD8+CD57+ T cells in acquired aplastic anemia. Profiling that covered TCR beta VDJ and CDR3 relied on genomic DNA as its template. A single record per CDR3 protein comes from TCRdb applying MiXCR to the reads. Of roughly 250,000 distinct CDR3 sequences listed, approximately 79% are singletons. Patients sequenced had flow cytometry evidence of CD8+CD57+ cell expansion. Sequencing was performed on sorted CD4+, CD8+, or CD8+CD57+ T cells (not recorded which) from PBMCs. The receptor set was obtained from a human donor with aplastic anemia.

The rearrangement links TRBV5-1 to TRBJ1-6, with 8 bases matching TRBD1. The CDR3 extends over 14 amino acids. Germline CDR1 is SGHRS and CDR2 is YFSETQ. J was trimmed by 5 bases and V by 4 bases; bases with no gene match: 2. CDR3 residues: CASSPDRDNSPLHF. CDR3 nucleotide sequence: TGCGCCAGCAGCCCGGACAGGGATAATTCACCCCTCCACTTT. The full variable domain, rest sourced from reference TRBV5-1 and TRBJ1-6, is KAGVTQTPRYLIKTRGQQVTLSCSPISGHRSVSWYQQTPGQGLQFLFEYFSETQRNKGNFPGRFSGRQFSNSRSEMNVSTLELGDSALYLCASSPDRDNSPLHFGNGTRLTVT.

With regard to this clonotype: The junction shows a germline mismatch at one end, possibly a read error. This chain joins TRBV7-8 and TRBJ2-7; the D is unclear. This CDR3 has 14 amino acids. Germline CDR1 reads SGHVS; CDR2 reads FQNEAQ. The CDR3 region is CASNLAGSSYTQYF. The CDR3 DNA is TGCGCCAGCAACTTGGCTGGCAGCTCCTACACGCAGTACTTC. The entire variable domain, with the rest obtained from reference TRBV7-8 and TRBJ2-7, is as follows: GAGVSQSPRYKVAKRGQDVALRCDPISGHVSLFWYQQALGQGPEFLTYFQNEAQLDKSGLPSDRFFAERPEGSVSTLKIQRTQQEDSAVYLCASNLAGSSYTQYFGPGTRLTVT.

The J gene is TRBJ1-1, the V gene TRBV7-9, with TRBD1 as a possible D gene (5 bases). Germline assignment: CDR1 SEHNR and CDR2 FQNEAQ (reference sequence). This CDR3 is 13 amino acids long. V dropped 1 base and J dropped 4 bases, with 7 bases sitting between them. The CDR3 bases are TGTGCCAGCAGCTTAGAGGGGACCACTGAAGCTTTCTTT. The encoded protein is CASSLEGTTEAFF.

This chain joins TRBV2 and TRBJ2-7; D assignment may be TRBD1 or TRBD2 (5 bases each). V was trimmed by 10 bases and J by 9 bases, leaving 25 bases between them. This CDR3 is built from 14 residues. Germline assignment: CDR1 SNHLY and CDR2 FYNNEI. Written as DNA, the CDR3 is TGTGCCACCCGCGACCGGGGCCGAGCCTTAGGGCAGTACTTC. Its translation is CATRDRGRALGQYF.

The chain uses TRBV6-5 and TRBJ1-1, with no clear D. CDR3 size: 14 residues. The V end lost 5 bases, the J end lost 0 bases, and 10 bases lay between the germline ends. Germline loops: CDR1 MNHEY, CDR2 SVGAGI. In DNA, the CDR3 is TGTGCCAGCAGTCCCTGGACGGTGAACACTGAAGCTTTCTTT. Its translation is CASSPWTVNTEAFF.

This chain connects TRBV7-3 to TRBJ1-2; D not certain. The V end lost 6 bases, the J end lost 6 bases, and 20 bases lay between the germline ends. This CDR3 spans 15 amino acids. CDR1 and CDR2 (germline): SGHTA, FQGTGA. The CDR3 loop reads CASSSHGNCEDGYTF. DNA of the CDR3: TGTGCCAGCAGTTCTCACGGCAATTGTGAAGATGGCTACACCTTC.

The V and J genes are TRBV7-8 and TRBJ2-5; TRBD1 might be the D (5 bases). Germline loops: CDR1 SGHVS, CDR2 FQNEAQ. The CDR3 has 15 amino acids. V was clipped by 0 bases and J by 6 bases, with 14 bases between them. CDR3 in DNA: TGTGCCAGCAGCTTAGCAGGGGCGTTCAGGAAGACCCAGTACTTC. It yields the protein CASSLAGAFRKTQYF.

In regard to this clonotype: One end of the junction does not line up with germline, which may come from a read error. The chain employs TRBV7-3 and TRBJ1-2; TRBD1 is a possible D gene (6 bases). The CDR3 is made up of 12 amino acids. Germline V gives CDR1 SGHTA, CDR2 FQGTGA. CDR3 DNA sequence: TGTGCCGTCCTTGCGGGGGCGGAGACCCAGAACTTC. It translates to CAVLAGAETQNF.

This clonotype is labeled medium-sized (0.01 to 0.1%). The V gene is TRBV10-2, the J gene TRBJ2-3; TRBD2 matches 10 bases. In germline, CDR1 is WSHSY, CDR2 SAAADI. With V trimmed by 6 bases and J by 1 base, 4 bases remained unmatched. The CDR3 spans 15 residues. This CDR3 reads CASSGLAAGTDTQYF. The DNA for the CDR3 is TGCGCCAGCAGCGGACTAGCGGCGGGCACAGATACGCAGTATTTT.

This clonotype was seen at least ten times. V usage is TRBV12-3 or TRBV12-4 and J usage is TRBJ2-3; D perhaps matches TRBD1 (6 bases). V was pared by 6 bases and J by 1 base, with 8 bases between. This CDR3 has 13 amino acids. The CDR3 sequence is CASSSGGTDTQYF. For the CDR3, the DNA is TGTGCCAGCAGCTCAGGGGGCACAGATACGCAGTATTTT.

This clonotype has a handful of counts. One junction end disagrees with the germline gene, perhaps due to a read error. V is TRBV7-9 and J is TRBJ2-5; 8 bases align to TRBD1. This CDR3 comprises 14 residues. The germline V gene has CDR1 SEHNR and CDR2 FQNEAQ (reference sequence). The CDR3 protein is CASSLDRTGNTQAF. The CDR3 DNA reads as TGTGCCAGCAGCTTAGATCGGACAGGGAACACCCAAGCTTTC.

To note about this clonotype: An end of the junction does not agree with germline; a read error may underlie this. This sequence joins TRBV24-1 and TRBJ1-1; D might be TRBD1 (6 bases). There are 14 residues in the CDR3. Germline assignment: CDR1 KGHDR and CDR2 SFDVKD. The CDR3 DNA reads as TGTGCCAGCAGTGACTCGGGGGCAGAGGGGGGAGCTTTCTTT. Translating gives CASSDSGAEGGAFF.

Notes on this clonotype: Its ends do not fully match the called genes, so a read error is possible. The rearrangement uses TRBV7-6 and TRBJ2-5, with D uncertain. Germline values: CDR1 SGHVS, CDR2 FNYEAQ. This CDR3 is 14 amino acids long. In DNA form, the CDR3 reads TGTGCCAGCAGCCAAGGCAGCGAGCCCGAGACCCAGCACTTC. Amino acids: CASSQGSEPETQHF.

This clonotype was picked up a small number of times. This chain connects TRBV9 to TRBJ1-1; possibly TRBD1 for D (6 bases). V lost 5 bases and J 1 base, leaving 15 bases between the germline ends. Looked up from germline, CDR1 is SGDLS and CDR2 is YYNGEE. CDR3 length equals 15 residues. The CDR3 DNA reads as TGTGCCAGCAGAGGAGATCTGACAGGGAACACTGAAGCTTTCTTT. It yields the protein CASRGDLTGNTEAFF.

In the case of this clonotype: The CDR3 end shows no conserved phenylalanine or tryptophan, and so a read error is likely. No DNA is shown, since the ends of the CDR3 on it are uncertain; the CDR3 is the one TCRdb lists. V is TRBV9 and J is TRBJ2-3; the table's TRBD1 call for D was not verified on the DNA. Germline values: CDR1 SGDLS, CDR2 YYNGEE. The CDR3 has 13 residues if both end residues are counted. The CDR3 region is CASSAGGGEIDTL.

The genes are TRBV2 and TRBJ1-5; D perhaps matches TRBD2 (5 bases). With the DNA end fitting TRBJ2-3 better, the J assignment may be wrong. CDR3 length equals 13 residues. CDR1 SNHLY and CDR2 FYNNEI come from the germline V gene. Here the CDR3 reads CASSDGGTQPQYF. For the CDR3, the DNA is TGTGCCAGCAGCGACGGAGGCACACAGCCGCAGTATTTT.

The chain carries TRBV6-2 or TRBV6-3 and TRBJ2-7, with 7 bases identical to TRBD1. Germline CDR1 and CDR2: MNHEY and SVGEGT. The CDR3 covers 16 residues. The V gene end was trimmed by 2 bases and the J gene end by 3 bases; junction bases not matched to a gene: 10. The CDR3 sequence is CASSYGEDRALYEQYF. The CDR3 DNA reads as TGTGCCAGCAGTTACGGGGAAGACAGGGCCCTCTACGAGCAGTACTTC.

This clonotype came up once. The CDR3 does not close with the conserved phenylalanine or tryptophan, likely indicating a read error. The DNA is left out, because the CDR3 cannot be placed on it with certainty; the CDR3 is given as TCRdb lists it. This chain joins TRBV9 and TRBJ1-5. A total of 13 residues make up the CDR3, ends included. CDR1 and CDR2 (germline): SGDLS, YYNGEE. CDR3 protein: CASSPTGSSIEEL.

This chain links TRBV7-6 with TRBJ2-3; TRBD2 aligns across 8 bases. Trimming took 3 bases from V and 11 from J; bases not matched to a gene: 16. The germline CDR1 and CDR2 sequences are SGHVS and FNYEAQ. The CDR3 spans 16 residues. CDR3 in amino acids: CASSFQSGGGSDEQYF. Written as DNA, the CDR3 is TGTGCCAGCAGCTTTCAAAGCGGCGGGGGGAGCGATGAGCAGTATTTT.

The chain links TRBV11-3 to TRBJ2-3; D unclear. V gave up 1 base and J gave up 1 base, with 9 bases separating them. Germline V CDR1 and CDR2: SGHNT, YENEEA. This CDR3 is 15 amino acids long. The chain's CDR3 is CASSLGVTGTDTQYF. The CDR3 nucleotides read TGTGCCAGCAGCTTAGGTGTGACGGGCACAGATACGCAGTATTTT. The variable domain in full, with the rest retrieved from reference TRBV11-3 and TRBJ2-3, is EAGVVQSPRYKIIEKKQPVAFWCNPISGHNTLYWYLQNLGQGPELLIRYENEEAVDDSQLPKDRFSAERLKGVDSTLKIQPAELGDSAVYLCASSLGVTGTDTQYFGPGTRLTVL.

A note on this clonotype: One end of the junction fails to match germline, which may point to a read error. The V call is TRBV7-6, the J call TRBJ2-3; TRBD1 aligns across 7 bases. The CDR3 totals 14 residues. CDR1 SGHVS and CDR2 FNYEAQ come from the germline V gene. The CDR3 here is CASSLAGGPNTQDF. CDR3 DNA sequence: TGTGCCAGCAGCTTGGCAGGGGGACCGAATACTCAAGATTTT.

Here the CDR3 DNA reads TGTGCCAGCAGCTGGGAGACGGGGAGGGGGGTTTACGACTACACCTTC. Translated, it gives CASSWETGRGVYDYTF. The V gene is TRBV7-2, the J gene TRBJ1-2; weak D call: TRBD1 (6 bases). The germline gives CDR1 SGHTA, CDR2 FQGNSA. V lost 4 bases and J lost 10, with 25 bases in between. The CDR3 spans 16 residues.

This chain links TRBV2 with TRBJ1-1, with D perhaps matching TRBD1 (5 bases). The CDR3 has 16 residues. The germline gives CDR1 SNHLY, CDR2 FYNNEI. V dropped 8 bases and J dropped 11 bases, with 30 bases sitting between them. The CDR3 spells CASGGAPVVLQYDAFF. The CDR3 coding sequence is TGTGCCAGCGGAGGGGCTCCCGTCGTCTTGCAGTATGATGCTTTCTTT.

A note on this clonotype: A read error is likely, as this CDR3 ends without the conserved phenylalanine or tryptophan. The limits of the CDR3 on the DNA are not certain, so only TCRdb's listed CDR3 is given. This chain connects TRBV7-3 to TRBJ2-3; the table assigns TRBD1, which was not confirmed against the DNA. The CDR3 contains 13 residues when both ends are counted. Germline V gives CDR1 SGHTA, CDR2 FQGTGA. CDR3 protein: CASSPQGTWAQTL.

Concerning this clonotype: The CDR3 ends on some other residue instead of the conserved phenylalanine or tryptophan, so this is likely a read error. Because the CDR3's place on the DNA is in doubt, the DNA is left out and the CDR3 is given as listed by TCRdb. This chain connects TRBV2 to TRBJ1-2; the table's D gene call, TRBD1, was not cross checked with the DNA. The CDR3 is 15 residues long, counting both termini. CDR1 SNHLY and CDR2 FYNNEI come from the germline V gene. The CDR3 here is CASGDGGTYTQGFGP.

This clonotype was picked up a small number of times. The chain joins TRBV2 to TRBJ2-3; D not resolved. From germline, CDR1 is SNHLY and CDR2 FYNNEI. V was pared by 11 bases and J by 4 bases, with 13 bases between. This CDR3 has 12 residues. The CDR3: CAGIPTPDTQYF. The CDR3 DNA sequence: TGTGCCGGCATTCCGACACCAGATACGCAGTATTTT.

About this clonotype itself: The CDR3 end shows no conserved phenylalanine or tryptophan, and so a read error is likely. The limits of the CDR3 on the DNA are not certain, so only TCRdb's listed CDR3 is given. The chain has TRBV5-1 and TRBJ2-1; the D segment call TRBD1 is taken from the table without a DNA check. Germline CDR1 and CDR2: SGHRS and YFSETQ. Including both end residues, the CDR3 is 15 amino acids long. The CDR3 sequence is CASSLGQGEWNEQLL.

The chain combines TRBV7-2 with TRBJ2-1; tentative D call: TRBD2 (6 bases). This CDR3 is built from 15 residues. V was shortened by 3 bases and J by 2 bases, with 11 bases between the two germline ends. Per germline, CDR1 SGHTA and CDR2 FQGNSA. This CDR3 is CASSLTGEAYNEQFF. CDR3 DNA sequence: TGTGCCAGCAGCTTGACGGGGGAAGCCTACAATGAGCAGTTCTTC.

The chain employs TRBV19 and TRBJ1-2; 9 nucleotides align to TRBD1. The CDR3 is 15 residues long. J gave up 5 bases and V 5 bases, and 9 bases lay outside the gene matches. Germline V gives CDR1 LNHDA, CDR2 SQIVND (reference sequence). The CDR3 is CASSVNRGQGYGYTF. DNA of the CDR3: TGTGCCAGTAGTGTAAACAGGGGGCAAGGATATGGCTACACCTTC.

The rearrangement links TRBV7-9 to TRBJ2-3, with TRBD2 matching over 8 bases. Germline V gene lookup returns CDR1 SEHNR and CDR2 FQNEAQ (reference sequence). The CDR3 is 17 amino acids. With 5 bases clipped from V and 6 bases from J, the junction kept 16 bases outside the gene matches. CDR3 amino acids: CASSPASPNGGDDTQYF. In DNA form, the CDR3 reads TGTGCCAGCAGCCCGGCGTCCCCCAACGGGGGGGATGATACGCAGTATTTT.